The rows below give T cell receptor beta chains drawn from one sample of a study of early T cells in non-severe SARS-CoV-2 infection. Via MiXCR, TCRdb re-called the 5' RACE reads, giving one row per CDR3 protein. The repertoire has about 55,000 distinct CDR3 sequences, approximately 12% of them found once; the top ten carry around 1.4%. The sequencing input was whole blood. These TCRs come from an adult who was a healthcare worker with PCR-confirmed SARS-CoV-2 infection or an uninfected control (not recorded which). CDR3s include the opening cysteine and the closing phenylalanine or tryptophan. The order of the fields is D gene, J gene, V gene, clone size, CDR3 protein, CDR3 DNA. D genes are given only for firm matches. Clone size appears in some rows only: once, few, many, or a class for an expanded clone.

d_gene: TRBD1; j_gene: TRBJ1-1; v_gene: TRBV6-2/TRBV6-3; abundance: many; CDR3aa: CASRLRGTGLMNTEAFF; CDR3nt: TGTGCCAGCAGGCTAAGGGGGACAGGGCTCATGAACACTGAAGCTTTCTTT
d_gene: .; j_gene: TRBJ1-2; v_gene: TRBV4-2; abundance: many; CDR3aa: CASSQDRLANYGYTF; CDR3nt: TGTGCCAGCAGCCAAGATCGTTTAGCTAACTATGGCTACACCTTC
d_gene: TRBD1; j_gene: TRBJ2-1; v_gene: TRBV6-1; abundance: few; CDR3aa: CASSEGQGPAILYNEQFF; CDR3nt: TGTGCCAGCAGTGAGGGACAGGGTCCCGCTATCCTCTACAATGAGCAGTTCTTC
d_gene: .; j_gene: TRBJ1-4; v_gene: TRBV11-2; abundance: few; CDR3aa: CASRDPPDEKLFF; CDR3nt: TGTGCCAGCAGAGACCCTCCGGATGAAAAACTGTTTTTT
d_gene: .; j_gene: TRBJ1-5; v_gene: TRBV12-3/TRBV12-4; abundance: .; CDR3aa: CASSLEYSNQPQHF; CDR3nt: TGTGCCAGCAGTTTAGAGTATAGCAATCAGCCCCAGCATTTT
d_gene: TRBD1; j_gene: TRBJ2-7; v_gene: TRBV10-1; abundance: .; CDR3aa: CASIKVPPRDRGSYEQYF; CDR3nt: TGCGCCAGCATTAAAGTACCACCACGGGACAGGGGATCCTACGAGCAGTACTTC
d_gene: TRBD1; j_gene: TRBJ1-2; v_gene: TRBV10-3; abundance: many; CDR3aa: CAISESLTGGIYGYTF; CDR3nt: TGTGCCATCAGTGAGTCGTTAACAGGGGGCATCTATGGCTACACCTTC
d_gene: TRBD1; j_gene: TRBJ1-1; v_gene: TRBV5-6; abundance: few; CDR3aa: CASSPDRGRSNTEAFF; CDR3nt: TGTGCCAGCAGCCCAGACAGGGGGCGGTCGAACACTGAAGCTTTCTTT
d_gene: TRBD1; j_gene: TRBJ1-1; v_gene: TRBV9; abundance: few; CDR3aa: CASSVQGAMNTEAFF; CDR3nt: TGTGCCAGCAGCGTACAGGGGGCAATGAACACTGAAGCTTTCTTT
d_gene: .; j_gene: TRBJ2-7; v_gene: TRBV2; abundance: few; CDR3aa: CASSVERAGNEQYF; CDR3nt: TGTGCCAGCAGTGTGGAAAGGGCGGGGAACGAGCAGTACTTC
d_gene: .; j_gene: TRBJ1-2; v_gene: TRBV29-1; abundance: few; CDR3aa: CSVEDLGRQGYTF; CDR3nt: TGCAGCGTTGAAGATTTGGGACGGCAGGGCTACACCTTC
d_gene: TRBD2; j_gene: TRBJ2-1; v_gene: TRBV6-4; abundance: many; CDR3aa: CASSDAGGLEQFF; CDR3nt: TGTGCCAGCAGTGACGCGGGGGGGCTTGAGCAGTTCTTC
d_gene: TRBD2; j_gene: TRBJ2-7; v_gene: TRBV6-6; abundance: few; CDR3aa: CASSSPGGGAYEQYF; CDR3nt: TGTGCCAGCAGTTCCCCGGGAGGGGGTGCCTACGAGCAGTACTTC
d_gene: .; j_gene: TRBJ2-5; v_gene: TRBV9; abundance: many; CDR3aa: CASSVGAWQTQYF; CDR3nt: TGTGCCAGCAGCGTTGGGGCCTGGCAGACCCAGTACTTC
d_gene: TRBD2; j_gene: TRBJ2-7; v_gene: TRBV2; abundance: many; CDR3aa: CASKTSWRGGYEQYF; CDR3nt: TGTGCCAGCAAAACAAGCTGGCGGGGGGGCTACGAGCAGTACTTC
d_gene: .; j_gene: TRBJ2-3; v_gene: TRBV12-5; abundance: few; CDR3aa: CASAGHTQYF; CDR3nt: TGTGCTAGTGCGGGCCATACGCAGTATTTT
d_gene: .; j_gene: TRBJ2-7; v_gene: TRBV6-1; abundance: medium-sized; CDR3aa: CASSASAGGPYEQYF; CDR3nt: TGTGCCAGCAGTGCATCGGCAGGAGGCCCCTACGAGCAGTACTTC
d_gene: .; j_gene: TRBJ2-1; v_gene: TRBV5-1; abundance: many; CDR3aa: CASSLAYNNEQFF; CDR3nt: TGCGCCAGCAGCTTGGCATATAACAATGAGCAGTTCTTC
d_gene: .; j_gene: TRBJ2-1; v_gene: TRBV3-1; abundance: .; CDR3aa: CASSQQPRVIYNEQFF; CDR3nt: TGTGCCAGCAGCCAACAGCCCAGAGTCATCTACAATGAGCAGTTCTTC
d_gene: .; j_gene: TRBJ1-2; v_gene: TRBV5-1; abundance: .; CDR3aa: CASSLRPQDNYGYTF; CDR3nt: TGCGCCAGCAGCTTACGACCCCAAGACAACTATGGCTACACCTTC
d_gene: .; j_gene: TRBJ2-4; v_gene: TRBV4-1; abundance: .; CDR3aa: CASSYRGGIAKNIQYF; CDR3nt: TGCGCCAGCAGCTACAGGGGAGGAATAGCCAAAAACATTCAGTACTTC
d_gene: .; j_gene: TRBJ1-4; v_gene: TRBV11-2; abundance: .; CDR3aa: CASSRTVNEKLFF; CDR3nt: TGTGCCAGCAGCCGGACAGTTAATGAAAAACTGTTTTTT
d_gene: .; j_gene: TRBJ2-7; v_gene: TRBV5-1; abundance: .; CDR3aa: CASSLDRISYEQYF; CDR3nt: TGCGCCAGCAGCTTAGACAGGATCTCCTACGAGCAGTACTTC
d_gene: .; j_gene: TRBJ2-1; v_gene: TRBV6-2/TRBV6-3; abundance: many; CDR3aa: CASSSRRYNEQFF; CDR3nt: TGTGCCAGCAGTTCCCGTCGGTACAATGAGCAGTTCTTC
d_gene: .; j_gene: TRBJ2-5; v_gene: TRBV7-2; abundance: few; CDR3aa: CASSLLIQETQYF; CDR3nt: TGTGCCAGCAGCCTACTAATCCAAGAGACCCAGTACTTC
d_gene: .; j_gene: TRBJ2-2; v_gene: TRBV24-1; abundance: .; CDR3aa: CATSDAGKGTGELFF; CDR3nt: TGTGCCACCAGTGATGCAGGGAAGGGGACCGGGGAGCTGTTTTTT
d_gene: .; j_gene: TRBJ1-1; v_gene: TRBV19; abundance: many; CDR3aa: CASSIDVFFAEAFF; CDR3nt: TGTGCCAGTAGTATCGACGTTTTTTTTGCTGAAGCTTTCTTT
d_gene: .; j_gene: TRBJ2-2; v_gene: TRBV5-4; abundance: few; CDR3aa: CASSLTGPNTGELFF; CDR3nt: TGTGCCAGCAGCTTGACAGGGCCGAACACCGGGGAGCTGTTTTTT
d_gene: .; j_gene: TRBJ1-5; v_gene: TRBV12-2; abundance: many; CDR3aa: CASRRKGTGSNQPQHF; CDR3nt: TGTGCAAGTCGAAGGAAGGGGACGGGGAGCAATCAGCCCCAGCATTTT
d_gene: .; j_gene: TRBJ1-1; v_gene: TRBV20-1; abundance: few; CDR3aa: CSAREAPRGNTEAFF; CDR3nt: TGCAGTGCTAGAGAGGCCCCGCGGGGGAACACTGAAGCTTTCTTT
d_gene: TRBD2; j_gene: TRBJ2-5; v_gene: TRBV5-1; abundance: many; CDR3aa: CASSFLSGGQETQYF; CDR3nt: TGCGCCAGCAGCTTCCTGAGCGGGGGCCAAGAGACCCAGTACTTC
d_gene: .; j_gene: TRBJ1-5; v_gene: TRBV12-5; abundance: .; CDR3aa: CASGGGLYPQPQHF; CDR3nt: TGTGCTAGTGGTGGGGGACTCTACCCGCAGCCCCAGCATTTT
d_gene: .; j_gene: TRBJ1-6; v_gene: TRBV7-9; abundance: .; CDR3aa: CASSGREIPLHF; CDR3nt: TGTGCCAGCAGCGGACGGGAAATCCCCCTCCACTTT
d_gene: TRBD2; j_gene: TRBJ2-4; v_gene: TRBV12-3/TRBV12-4; abundance: few; CDR3aa: CASRPSWEGKNIQYF; CDR3nt: TGTGCCAGCAGGCCGTCGTGGGAGGGTAAAAACATTCAGTACTTC
d_gene: TRBD2; j_gene: TRBJ2-3; v_gene: TRBV12-3/TRBV12-4; abundance: many; CDR3aa: CASSHLAGATDTQYF; CDR3nt: TGTGCCAGCAGTCATCTAGCGGGGGCCACAGATACGCAGTATTTT
d_gene: .; j_gene: TRBJ1-2; v_gene: TRBV7-3; abundance: .; CDR3aa: CASSLTKTGYGYTF; CDR3nt: TGTGCCAGCAGCTTAACGAAAACAGGGTATGGCTACACCTTC
d_gene: .; j_gene: TRBJ2-1; v_gene: TRBV20-1; abundance: .; CDR3aa: CSASGGNHEQFF; CDR3nt: TGCAGTGCTAGCGGGGGTAACCATGAGCAGTTCTTC
d_gene: .; j_gene: TRBJ2-7; v_gene: TRBV12-3/TRBV12-4; abundance: many; CDR3aa: CASSLAIGGPYEQYF; CDR3nt: TGTGCCAGCAGTTTAGCAATAGGGGGGCCCTACGAGCAGTACTTC
d_gene: .; j_gene: TRBJ2-2; v_gene: TRBV6-2/TRBV6-3; abundance: many; CDR3aa: CASRLIGTGELFF; CDR3nt: TGTGCCAGCAGGTTAATAGGTACCGGGGAGCTGTTTTTT
d_gene: TRBD2; j_gene: TRBJ2-2; v_gene: TRBV20-1; abundance: .; CDR3aa: CSALGLAGRANTGELFF; CDR3nt: TGCAGTGCTCTTGGGCTAGCGGGGAGAGCGAACACCGGGGAGCTGTTTTTT
d_gene: TRBD1; j_gene: TRBJ1-4; v_gene: TRBV9; abundance: once; CDR3aa: CASSATGGANEKLFF; CDR3nt: TGTGCCAGCAGCGCCACAGGGGGCGCCAATGAAAAACTGTTTTTT
d_gene: .; j_gene: TRBJ2-3; v_gene: TRBV5-6; abundance: few; CDR3aa: CASSLSVGGTDTQYF; CDR3nt: TGTGCCAGCAGCTTGTCAGTGGGGGGAACAGATACGCAGTATTTT
d_gene: TRBD2; j_gene: TRBJ2-3; v_gene: TRBV30; abundance: many; CDR3aa: CAWNLRGGLSDTQYF; CDR3nt: TGTGCCTGGAATTTGCGGGGGGGGCTGAGCGATACGCAGTATTTT
d_gene: .; j_gene: TRBJ2-5; v_gene: TRBV7-8; abundance: .; CDR3aa: CASSLSGSQETQYF; CDR3nt: TGTGCCAGCAGCCTCTCAGGGAGCCAAGAGACCCAGTACTTC
d_gene: .; j_gene: TRBJ1-1; v_gene: TRBV29-1; abundance: .; CDR3aa: CSVVTRTEAFF; CDR3nt: TGCAGCGTTGTGACTCGGACTGAAGCTTTCTTT
d_gene: TRBD2; j_gene: TRBJ2-7; v_gene: TRBV29-1; abundance: few; CDR3aa: CSVGGGGYEQYF; CDR3nt: TGCAGCGTTGGCGGGGGGGGTTACGAGCAGTACTTC
d_gene: TRBD2; j_gene: TRBJ2-1; v_gene: TRBV24-1; abundance: few; CDR3aa: CATSAGGAIEQFF; CDR3nt: TGTGCCACCAGTGCCGGGGGGGCCATTGAGCAGTTCTTC
d_gene: .; j_gene: TRBJ1-2; v_gene: TRBV19; abundance: few; CDR3aa: CASSIGGGPGTARGYTF; CDR3nt: TGTGCCAGTAGTATAGGGGGGGGCCCAGGGACGGCGCGTGGCTACACCTTC